The 22 T cell receptor beta chains in this list originate from one sample, sequenced in a study of PD-L1 blockade in urothelial cancer. The protocol was immunoSEQ multiplex PCR, while the TCRdb copy is restricted to in-frame clones and leaves out a portion. The sample yields almost 90,000 clones, roughly 89% seen once. Indicated time point: pretreatment peripheral blood. Specimen: PBMCs, collected around atezolizumab (anti-PD-L1) treatment. The receptors here all came from a man in his 60s with urothelial cancer.

The chain has TRBV7-2 and TRBJ2-3; 11 bases fit TRBD2. The CDR3 covers 15 residues. CDR1 and CDR2 (germline): SGHTA, FQGNSA. The junction had 4 bases not matched to a gene; V was cut back by 0 bases and J by 8 bases. The CDR3 DNA sequence: TGTGCCAGCAGCTTAGCTAGCGGGAGGGTTGGTACGCAGTATTTT. It is translated as CASSLASGRVGTQYF.

The CDR3 spells CSVGWGSQPQHF. The CDR3, as DNA: TGCAGCGTTGGCTGGGGCAGTCAGCCCCAGCATTTT. The J gene is TRBJ1-5, the V gene TRBV29-1; weak D call: TRBD1 (5 bases). This CDR3 is built from 12 residues. CDR1 and CDR2 (germline): SQVTM, ANQGSEA. Trimming shortened V by 4 bases and J by 6 bases, and 10 bases separated the two germline ends.

The rearrangement joins TRBV5-1 to TRBJ1-1; 7 bases fit TRBD1. Per germline, CDR1 SGHRS and CDR2 YFSETQ. With V trimmed by 0 bases and J by 11 bases, 10 bases remained unmatched. This CDR3 has 14 amino acids. The chain's CDR3 is CASSLGSKTGQAFF. The CDR3 DNA is TGCGCCAGCAGCTTGGGGTCAAAGACAGGGCAGGCTTTCTTT.

J is TRBJ2-5 and V is TRBV7-2; the match to TRBD2 covers 10 bases. J was trimmed by 5 bases and V by 5 bases; bases with no gene match: 8. CDR1 SGHTA and CDR2 FQGNSA come from the germline V gene. The CDR3 contains 15 residues. In DNA form, the CDR3 reads TGTGCCAGCAGCCCGAGGACTAGCGGATACGAGACCCAGTACTTC. Its protein is CASSPRTSGYETQYF. Variable domain in full (rest from reference TRBV7-2 and TRBJ2-5): GAGVSQSPSNKVTEKGKDVELRCDPISGHTALYWYRQSLGQGLEFLIYFQGNSAPDKSGLPSDRFSAERTGGSVSTLTIQRTQQEDSAVYLCASSPRTSGYETQYFGPGTRLLVL.

This clone came up a few times. The chain is built from TRBV29-1 and TRBJ1-1; possibly TRBD1 for D (6 bases). Germline CDR1 reads SQVTM; CDR2 reads ANQGSEA. The CDR3 sequence is 13 residues long. V was clipped by 7 bases and J by 5 bases, with 17 bases between them. This CDR3 is CSALTGRVTEAFF. As DNA, the CDR3 is TGCAGCGCCCTAACAGGGCGTGTGACTGAAGCTTTCTTT.

V is TRBV5-1 and J is TRBJ1-3; possible D gene TRBD1, 6 bases. Germline CDR1 and CDR2: SGHRS and YFSETQ. This CDR3 has 13 residues. Trimming removed 0 bases at V and 7 bases at J, with 8 bases between. Written as DNA, the CDR3 is TGCGCCAGCAGCTTGGAGCAGGGGAACACCATATATTTT. As protein: CASSLEQGNTIYF.

CDR3 bases: TGCGCCAGCAGCTCGGGACAGCCGGCAGAAAAACTGTTTTTT. This gives the protein CASSSGQPAEKLFF. V gene TRBV5-1 combines with J gene TRBJ1-4; 7 bases are shared with TRBD1. The CDR3 loop spans 14 amino acids. Trimming at V came to 3 bases and at J to 8 bases, leaving 7 bases not matched to a gene. CDR1 is SGHRS and CDR2 is YFSETQ in the germline V gene.

The J gene is TRBJ2-7, the V gene TRBV11-2, with TRBD2 as a possible D gene (7 bases). CDR1 SGHAT and CDR2 FQNNGV come from the germline V gene. With 3 bases removed from V and 3 bases from J, the gap between germline ends came to 12 bases. The CDR3 loop spans 14 amino acids. CDR3 in amino acids: CASSFGGADYEQYF. The DNA of the CDR3 is TGTGCCAGCAGCTTTGGGGGGGCGGACTACGAGCAGTACTTC.

The chain has TRBV7-3 and TRBJ1-1, with D perhaps TRBD1 (6 bases). Germline V CDR1 and CDR2: SGHTA, FQGTGA. The germline V and J ends were trimmed by 5 bases and 1 base, with 11 bases remaining between them. There are 14 residues in the CDR3. The DNA of the CDR3 is TGTGCCAGCAGCGTAGACAGGCAGAACACTGAAGCTTTCTTT. Translating gives CASSVDRQNTEAFF.

J is TRBJ2-7 and V is TRBV10-3, with 10 positions matching TRBD1. The CDR3 spans 14 residues. CDR1 ENHRY and CDR2 SYGVKD come from the germline V gene. With V trimmed by 4 bases and J by 6 bases, 6 bases remained unmatched. The DNA for the CDR3 is TGTGCCATCAGTGCTGGACAGGGGGGTGCCGAGCAGTACTTC. Encoded protein: CAISAGQGGAEQYF.

The chain has TRBV12-5 and TRBJ1-6, with D unresolved. Trimming shortened V by 6 bases and J by 15 bases, and 18 bases separated the two germline ends. The germline gives CDR1 LGHNT, CDR2 FRNRAP. CDR3 length: 13 residues. Here the CDR3 reads CASGRSPPAVLHF. DNA for the CDR3: TGTGCTAGTGGCCGAAGCCCGCCCGCGGTCCTCCACTTT.

The genes are TRBV18 and TRBJ1-2; D not resolved. With 5 bases removed from V and 3 bases from J, the gap between germline ends came to 7 bases. Germline loops: CDR1 KGHSH, CDR2 LQKENI. The CDR3 extends over 12 amino acids. The CDR3 DNA sequence: TGTGCCAGCTCAAAAGAGGACTATGGCTACACCTTC. This translates into CASSKEDYGYTF.

The genes are TRBV13 and TRBJ2-3; TRBD2 aligns across 9 bases. In germline, CDR1 is PRHDT, CDR2 FYEKMQ (reference sequence). The CDR3 sequence is 14 residues long. Trimming cost V 6 bases and J 2 bases; bases outside gene matches: 3. DNA for the CDR3: TGTGCCAGCAGTCCTAGCGGGACCACAGATACGCAGTATTTT. Protein product: CASSPSGTTDTQYF.

The chain joins TRBV7-6 to TRBJ1-4; no firm D call. CDR1 is SGHVS and CDR2 is FNYEAQ in the germline V gene. The CDR3 loop spans 13 amino acids. With 8 bases removed from V and 12 bases from J, the gap between germline ends came to 19 bases. The DNA for the CDR3 is TGTGCCAGCCGTCTGGGCAACCTCGGGGAACTGTTTTTT. Residues: CASRLGNLGELFF.

The V call is TRBV18, the J call TRBJ2-3, with D unresolved. This CDR3 region has 14 residues. Germline V gives CDR1 KGHSH, CDR2 LQKENI. V was clipped by 9 bases and J by 0 bases, with 13 bases between them. The CDR3 here is CARSERLSTDTQYF. The CDR3 nucleotides are TGTGCCAGATCAGAGCGCCTTAGCACAGATACGCAGTATTTT.

In its sample, this clone was seen once. The rearrangement links TRBV23-1 to TRBJ2-1, with D tentatively TRBD2 (6 bases). TRBV23-1 is known as an ORF, though its function is uncertain. Trimming took 9 bases from V and 0 from J, leaving 12 bases between them. CDR3 length: 14 residues. The CDR3, as DNA: TGCGCCAGACATCTAGCGAGCTCCTACAATGAGCAGTTCTTC. It yields the protein CARHLASSYNEQFF.

This clone occurred once. The chain links TRBV7-9 to TRBJ1-2; 7 nucleotides agree with TRBD1. This CDR3 comprises 16 residues. CDR1 and CDR2 from the germline V gene are SEHNR and FQNEAQ (reference sequence). J lost 1 base, V lost 1 base, and 6 bases had no gene match. CDR3 sequence reads: CASSLDGTDSNYGYTF. The CDR3 DNA sequence: TGTGCCAGCAGCTTAGACGGGACAGATAGTAACTATGGCTACACCTTC.

The rearrangement links TRBV6-1 to TRBJ1-2; weak D call: TRBD1 (5 bases). The CDR3 spans 13 residues. The germline V gene has CDR1 MNHNS and CDR2 SASEGT. V lost 1 base and J 4 bases, leaving 7 bases between the germline ends. The CDR3 nucleotides are TGTGCCAGCAGTGAAGAGGGACTCTATGGCTACACCTTC. This gives the protein CASSEEGLYGYTF.

The CDR3 sequence is CASSKPGQVSYEQYF. CDR3 in DNA: TGTGCCAGCAGTAAGCCGGGACAGGTCTCCTACGAGCAGTACTTC. The rearrangement uses TRBV6-6 and TRBJ2-7, with TRBD1 matching 8 bases. The CDR3 sequence is 15 residues long. Germline assignment: CDR1 MNHNY and CDR2 SVGAGI (reference sequence). V trimming: 5 bases; J trimming: 0 bases; junction bases outside the gene matches: 6.

CDR3 protein: CASSGVTGETSTDTQYF. CDR3 bases: TGTGCCAGCAGTGGCGTCACGGGGGAGACTAGCACAGATACGCAGTATTTT. V gene TRBV2 combines with J gene TRBJ2-3; perhaps TRBD2 as D (6 bases). CDR1 and CDR2 (germline): SNHLY, FYNNEI. Trimming shortened V by 4 bases and J by 0 bases, and 17 bases separated the two germline ends. The CDR3 runs 17 residues.

The chain recombines TRBV11-2 with TRBJ1-2; 9 bases agree with TRBD1. The V and J ends lost 5 bases and 7 bases, in that order; junction bases with no gene match: 11. The CDR3 has 15 amino acids. Germline V CDR1 and CDR2: SGHAT, FQNNGV. CDR3 nucleotide sequence: TGTGCCAGCAGCCCCCGACAGGGGGGGTCCTCTGGCTACACCTTC. This translates into CASSPRQGGSSGYTF. Supplemented by reference TRBV11-2 and TRBJ1-2, the full variable domain reads EAGVAQSPRYKIIEKRQSVAFWCNPISGHATLYWYQQILGQGPKLLIQFQNNGVVDDSQLPKDRFSAERLKGVDSTLKIQPAKLEDSAVYLCASSPRQGGSSGYTFGSGTRLTVV.

This clone is a singleton in its sample. The rearrangement uses TRBV6-5 and TRBJ2-7, with D maybe TRBD2 (6 bases). CDR3 size: 14 residues. Trimming took off 4 bases at V and 0 bases at J, with 10 bases between the two ends. Germline assignment: CDR1 MNHEY and CDR2 SVGAGI. CDR3 residues: CASSSGASSYEQYF. For the CDR3, the DNA is TGTGCCAGCAGTTCGGGAGCCAGCTCCTACGAGCAGTACTTC.